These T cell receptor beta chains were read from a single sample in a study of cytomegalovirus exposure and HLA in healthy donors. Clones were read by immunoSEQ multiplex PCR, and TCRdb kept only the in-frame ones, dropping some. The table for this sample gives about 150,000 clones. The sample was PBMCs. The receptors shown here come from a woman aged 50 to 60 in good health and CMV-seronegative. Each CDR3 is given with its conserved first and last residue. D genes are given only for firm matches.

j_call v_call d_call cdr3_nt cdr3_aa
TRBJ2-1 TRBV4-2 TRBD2 TGTGCCAGCAGCCGCAGGGATGATAGCGGGAGTCAAAATGAGCAGTTCTTC CASSRRDDSGSQNEQFF
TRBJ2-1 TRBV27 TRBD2 TGTGCCAGTCACCGGGGGGGCAGCTCCTACAATGAGCAGTTCTTC CASHRGGSSYNEQFF
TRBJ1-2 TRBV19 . TGTGCCAGTAGTCCCCAGGGTTATGGCTACACCTTC CASSPQGYGYTF
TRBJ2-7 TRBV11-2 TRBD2 TGTGCCAGCAGCCCAGAACGGGGGGTCTCCTACGAGCAGTACTTC CASSPERGVSYEQYF
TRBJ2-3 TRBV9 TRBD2 TGTGCCAGCAGCGTGGGACTAGCGGCCCCAGATACGCAGTATTTT CASSVGLAAPDTQYF
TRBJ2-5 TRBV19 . TGTGCCAGTAGTGCCCGGCGGGGGCTGGAGACCCAGTACTTC CASSARRGLETQYF
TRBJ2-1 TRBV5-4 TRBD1 TGTGCCAGCAGCCTCTCGGGACAGGGGGCTGGAAATGAGCAGTTCTTC CASSLSGQGAGNEQFF
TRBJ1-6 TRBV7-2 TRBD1 TGTGCCAGCAGCCGTACGACAGGGAACGGAAATTCACCCCTCCACTTT CASSRTTGNGNSPLHF
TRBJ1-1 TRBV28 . TGTGCCAGCAGTTCCTCGGACAGACCCACTGAAGCTTTCTTT CASSSSDRPTEAFF
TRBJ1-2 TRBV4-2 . TGTGCCAGCAGCACTCAAAGGGGGGGCGGTTATGGCTACACCTTC CASSTQRGGGYGYTF
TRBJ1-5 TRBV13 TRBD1 TGTGCCAGCAGAAGACAGGGGGCTAAGCAGCCCCAGCATTTT CASRRQGAKQPQHF
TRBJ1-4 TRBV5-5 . TGTGCCAGCAGCTTGGGCCTTAGGGAGGAAAAACTGTTTTTT CASSLGLREEKLFF
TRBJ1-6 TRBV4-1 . TGCGCCAGCAGCCAAGAACTCCCGGGACACTATAATTCACCCCTCCACTTT CASSQELPGHYNSPLHF
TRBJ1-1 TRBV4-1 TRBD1 TGCGCCAGCAGGGGGACAGGGATCACTGAAGCTTTCTTT CASRGTGITEAFF
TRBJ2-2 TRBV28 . TGTGCCAGCTTTCGGAGGGACACCGGGGAGCTGTTTTTT CASFRRDTGELFF
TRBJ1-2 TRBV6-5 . TGTGCCGGCAGCCCAGGACAGAACTATGGCTACACCTTC CAGSPGQNYGYTF
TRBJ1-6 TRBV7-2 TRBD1 TGTGCCAGCAGCTTAGACAGGGGGATCAATTCACCCCTCCACTTT CASSLDRGINSPLHF
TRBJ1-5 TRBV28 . TGTGCCAGTCAGGGAAACAATCAGCCCCAGCATTTT CASQGNNQPQHF